This TCR beta chain was observed in a study of T cells in tumors after PD-1 blockade. Overall study: During anti-PD-1 treatment, some patients continued daily vismodegib 150 mg.

Here immunoSEQ multiplex PCR was the method, and the copy in TCRdb shows in-frame clones only, minus some. In the table there are 15,000 or so clones, over 75% of which are singletons. CDR3 size: 14 residues. Comment on this clone: Other DNA sequences in this sample translate to the same CDR3.

This clonotype originated in a human donor with basal cell carcinoma. The chain combines TRBV21-1 with TRBJ2-7; whether TRBD2, the table's D call, matches the DNA was not checked. TRBV21-1 is designated a pseudogene. Sequenced material: PBMCs, taken after anti-PD-1 treatment. CDR3: CASSRRGGPGEQYF. CDR3 nucleotides: TGTGCCAGCAGCAGGAGGGGGGGGCCCGGGGAGCAGTACTTC.